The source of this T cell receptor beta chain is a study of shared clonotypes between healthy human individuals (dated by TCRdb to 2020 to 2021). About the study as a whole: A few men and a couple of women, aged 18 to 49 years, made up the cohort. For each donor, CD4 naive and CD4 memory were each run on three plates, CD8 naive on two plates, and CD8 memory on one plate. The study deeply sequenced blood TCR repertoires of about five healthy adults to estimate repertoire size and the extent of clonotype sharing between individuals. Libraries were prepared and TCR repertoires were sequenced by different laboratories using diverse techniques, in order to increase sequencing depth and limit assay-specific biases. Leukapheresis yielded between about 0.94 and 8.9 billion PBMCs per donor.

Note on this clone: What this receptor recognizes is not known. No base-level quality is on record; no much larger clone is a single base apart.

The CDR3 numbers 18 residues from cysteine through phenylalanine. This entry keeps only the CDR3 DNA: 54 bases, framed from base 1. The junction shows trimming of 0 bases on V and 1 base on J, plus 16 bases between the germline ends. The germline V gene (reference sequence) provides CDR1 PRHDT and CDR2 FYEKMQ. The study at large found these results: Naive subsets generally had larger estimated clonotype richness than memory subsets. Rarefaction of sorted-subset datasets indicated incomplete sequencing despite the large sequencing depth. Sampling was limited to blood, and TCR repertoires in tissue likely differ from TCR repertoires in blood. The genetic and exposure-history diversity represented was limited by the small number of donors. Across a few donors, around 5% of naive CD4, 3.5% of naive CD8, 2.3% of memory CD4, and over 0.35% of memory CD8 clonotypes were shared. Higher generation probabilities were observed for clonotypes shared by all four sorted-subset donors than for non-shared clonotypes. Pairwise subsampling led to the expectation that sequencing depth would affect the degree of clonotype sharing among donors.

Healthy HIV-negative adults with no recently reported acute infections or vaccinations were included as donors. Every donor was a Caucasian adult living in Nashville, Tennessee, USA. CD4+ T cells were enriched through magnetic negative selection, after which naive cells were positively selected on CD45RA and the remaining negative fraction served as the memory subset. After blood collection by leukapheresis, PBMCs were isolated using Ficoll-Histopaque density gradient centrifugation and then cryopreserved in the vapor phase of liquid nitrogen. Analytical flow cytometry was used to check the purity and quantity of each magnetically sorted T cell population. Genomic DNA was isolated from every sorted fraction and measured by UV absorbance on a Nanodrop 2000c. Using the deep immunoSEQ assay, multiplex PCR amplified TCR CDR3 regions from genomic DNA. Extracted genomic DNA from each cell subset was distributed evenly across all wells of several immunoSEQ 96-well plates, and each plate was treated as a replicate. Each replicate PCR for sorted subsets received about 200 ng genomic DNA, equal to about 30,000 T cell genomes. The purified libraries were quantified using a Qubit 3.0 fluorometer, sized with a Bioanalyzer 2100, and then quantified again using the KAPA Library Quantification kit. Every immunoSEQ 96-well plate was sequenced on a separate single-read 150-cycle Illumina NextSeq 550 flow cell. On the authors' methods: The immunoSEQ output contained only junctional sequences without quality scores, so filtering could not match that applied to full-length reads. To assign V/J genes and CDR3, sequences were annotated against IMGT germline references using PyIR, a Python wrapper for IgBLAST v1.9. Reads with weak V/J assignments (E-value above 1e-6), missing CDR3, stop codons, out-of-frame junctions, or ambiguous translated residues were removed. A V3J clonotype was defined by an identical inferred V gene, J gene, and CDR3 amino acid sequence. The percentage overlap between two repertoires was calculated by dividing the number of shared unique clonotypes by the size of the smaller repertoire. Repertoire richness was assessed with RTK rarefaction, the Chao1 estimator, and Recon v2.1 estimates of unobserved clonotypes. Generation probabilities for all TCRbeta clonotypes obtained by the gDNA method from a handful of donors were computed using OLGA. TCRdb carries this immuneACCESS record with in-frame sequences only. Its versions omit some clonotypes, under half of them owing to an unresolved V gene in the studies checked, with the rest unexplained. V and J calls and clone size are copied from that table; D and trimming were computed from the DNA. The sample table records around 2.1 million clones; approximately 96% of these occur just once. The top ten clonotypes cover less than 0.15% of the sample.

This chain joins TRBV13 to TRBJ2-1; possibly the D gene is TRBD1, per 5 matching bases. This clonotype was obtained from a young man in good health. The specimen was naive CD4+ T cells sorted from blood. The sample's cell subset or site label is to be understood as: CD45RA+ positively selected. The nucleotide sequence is TGTGCCAGCAGCTTAGGGGGGCCCCCTGAAATTTCCTACAATGAGCAGTTCTTC. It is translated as CASSLGGPPEISYNEQFF.